A single sample is the source of the 10 T cell receptor beta chains below, sequenced in a study of regulatory T cells in long-lasting Graves disease. The time point denotes: persistent/refractory GD, antithyroid drugs over 5 years with positive TRAb. With RNA extracted from PBMCs as input, the TCR library was made. Libraries of TCR beta came from iRepertoire HTBI primers plus Arm-PCR of CDR3 regions. TCRdb reprocessed the multiplex PCR reads via MiXCR and lists one record per CDR3 protein. This table has around 450,000 distinct CDR3 sequences, around a fifth appearing once. This specimen was peripheral blood mononuclear cells (PBMCs), taken when the disease was refractory, from a patient treated with antithyroid drugs. The receptors stem from a female donor with Graves disease.

V usage is TRBV6-4 and J usage is TRBJ2-2; no clear D gene. The CDR3 has 13 amino acids. Germline loops: CDR1 MRHNA, CDR2 SNTAGT. V lost 4 bases and J lost 5, with 8 bases in between. CDR3 amino acids: CASSAGWTGELFF. The CDR3 bases are TGTGCCAGCAGTGCAGGATGGACCGGGGAGCTGTTTTTT.

This clonotype appeared many times. The CDR3 region has the DNA TGTGCCACCAGTGACCCTGACAGCTATGGCTACACCTTC. It is translated as CATSDPDSYGYTF. The chain carries TRBV24-1 and TRBJ1-2, with a possible D match to TRBD1 (5 bases). The germline V gene encodes CDR1 KGHDR and CDR2 SFDVKD. The CDR3 runs 13 residues. Trimming cost V 4 bases and J 4 bases, with 9 bases left between them.

The V and J genes are TRBV5-6 and TRBJ1-6; unclear D gene. Germline loops: CDR1 SGHDT, CDR2 YYEEEE. V lost 4 bases and J lost 10, with 9 bases in between. The CDR3 runs 12 residues. In nucleotides, the CDR3 is TGTGCCAGCAGCCGGGCGGGATCACCCCTCCACTTT. This translates into CASSRAGSPLHF.

This chain's CDR3 is CASGFTYYNEQFF. In nucleotides, the CDR3 is TGTGCCTCAGGCTTTACCTATTACAATGAGCAGTTCTTC. The chain combines TRBV10-3 with TRBJ2-1; no reliable D call. Germline V gives CDR1 ENHRY, CDR2 SYGVKD. The V and J ends lost 11 bases and 4 bases respectively, with 15 bases between them. The CDR3 sequence is 13 residues long.

The V gene is TRBV20-1, the J gene TRBJ2-7; D is tentatively TRBD1 or TRBD2 (5 bases each). V shed 4 bases and J shed 5 bases, with 12 bases lying between them. The V gene's germline CDR1 is DFQATT and CDR2 SNEGSKA (reference sequence). This CDR3 contains 12 residues. CDR3 in amino acids: CSATGTYHEQYF. For the CDR3, the DNA is TGCAGTGCTACTGGGACCTATCACGAGCAGTACTTC.

This clonotype has a handful of counts. The genes are TRBV12-3 or TRBV12-4 and TRBJ2-5, with D unclear. The CDR3 is 16 residues long. The V end was cut by 4 bases, the J end by 3 bases, with 18 bases between. The CDR3 reads CASSYSLYQSEETQYF. CDR3 nucleotide sequence: TGTGCCAGCAGTTACTCACTATACCAAAGCGAAGAGACCCAGTACTTC.

This clonotype was counted between two and nine times. The gene calls are TRBV19 and TRBJ1-1; D not resolved. CDR3 length equals 17 residues. Germline V gives CDR1 LNHDA, CDR2 SQIVND (reference sequence). Trimming pared 5 bases from V and 0 bases from J, leaving 19 bases between. CDR3 residues: CASSLYWQLEMNTEAFF. The CDR3 coding sequence is TGTGCCAGTAGTTTATACTGGCAGTTAGAAATGAACACTGAAGCTTTCTTT. The full variable domain, rest sourced from reference TRBV19 and TRBJ1-1, is DGGITQSPKYLFRKEGQNVTLSCEQNLNHDAMYWYRQDPGQGLRLIYYSQIVNDFQKGDIAEGYSVSREKKESFPLTVTSAQKNPTAFYLCASSLYWQLEMNTEAFFGQGTRLTVV.

This clonotype has a handful of counts. The CDR3 bases are TGTGCCAGCAGTTACCCGTCAGGGGGGTACCAAGAGACCCAGTACTTC. As protein: CASSYPSGGYQETQYF. The rearrangement links TRBV6-5 to TRBJ2-5; weak D call: TRBD1 (7 bases). The CDR3 is 16 amino acids. The germline V gene encodes CDR1 MNHEY and CDR2 SVGAGI. V was shortened by 2 bases and J by 0 bases, with 13 bases between the two germline ends.

This clonotype has just a few counts. V is TRBV14 and J is TRBJ2-7, with D perhaps matching TRBD1 (5 bases). Trimming stripped 0 bases from V and 3 bases from J, with 12 bases between. Germline assignment: CDR1 SGHDN and CDR2 FVKESK. The CDR3 totals 15 residues. This CDR3 reads CASSQEGGRVYEQYF. The CDR3 DNA reads TGTGCCAGCAGCCAAGAAGGCGGCAGGGTCTACGAGCAGTACTTC.

At least ten counts were recorded for this clonotype. The gene calls are TRBV6-1 and TRBJ1-1; unclear D gene. The CDR3 is made up of 13 amino acids. V was trimmed by 5 bases and J by 1 base, leaving 8 bases between them. The germline V gene has CDR1 MNHNS and CDR2 SASEGT. The CDR3 protein is CASSQMRNTEAFF. The CDR3, as DNA: TGTGCCAGCAGTCAGATGAGGAACACTGAAGCTTTCTTT.